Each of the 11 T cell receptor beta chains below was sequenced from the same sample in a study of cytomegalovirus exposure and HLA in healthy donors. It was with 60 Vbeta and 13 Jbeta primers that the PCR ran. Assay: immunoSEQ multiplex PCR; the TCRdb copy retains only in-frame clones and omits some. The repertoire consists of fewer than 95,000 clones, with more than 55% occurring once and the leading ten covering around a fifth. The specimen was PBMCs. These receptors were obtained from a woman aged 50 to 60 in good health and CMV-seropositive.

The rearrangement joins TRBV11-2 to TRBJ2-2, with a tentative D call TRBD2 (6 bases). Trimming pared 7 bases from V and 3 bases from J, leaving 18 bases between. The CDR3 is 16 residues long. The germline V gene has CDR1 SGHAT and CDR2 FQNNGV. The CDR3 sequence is CASTVGGSWDTGELFF. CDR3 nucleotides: TGTGCCAGCACCGTGGGGGGTAGCTGGGACACCGGGGAGCTGTTTTTT.

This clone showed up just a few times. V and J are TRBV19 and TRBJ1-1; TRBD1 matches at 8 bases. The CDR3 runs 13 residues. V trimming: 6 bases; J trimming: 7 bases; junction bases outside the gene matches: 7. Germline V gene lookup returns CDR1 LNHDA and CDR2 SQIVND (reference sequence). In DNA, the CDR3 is TGTGCCAGTAGCTTTGACAGGGGCGGTGAAGCTTTCTTT. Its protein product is CASSFDRGGEAFF.

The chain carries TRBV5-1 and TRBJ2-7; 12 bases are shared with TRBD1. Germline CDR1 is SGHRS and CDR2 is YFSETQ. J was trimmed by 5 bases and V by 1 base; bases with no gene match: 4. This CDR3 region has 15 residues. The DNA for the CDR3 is TGCGCCAGCAGCTTGATGGGACAGGGGGCCCACGAGCAGTACTTC. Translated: CASSLMGQGAHEQYF.

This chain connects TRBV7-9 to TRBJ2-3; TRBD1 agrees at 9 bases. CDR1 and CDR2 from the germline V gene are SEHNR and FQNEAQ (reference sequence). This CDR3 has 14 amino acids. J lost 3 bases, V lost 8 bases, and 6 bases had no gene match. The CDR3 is CASLDRGLTDTQYF. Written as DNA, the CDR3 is TGTGCCAGCTTAGACAGGGGGTTAACAGATACGCAGTATTTT.

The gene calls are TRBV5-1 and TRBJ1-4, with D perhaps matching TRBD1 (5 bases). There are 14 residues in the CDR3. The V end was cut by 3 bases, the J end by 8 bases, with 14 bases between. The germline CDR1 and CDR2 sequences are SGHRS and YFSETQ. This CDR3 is CASSSGGQEEKLFF. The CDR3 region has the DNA TGCGCCAGCAGCTCCGGGGGTCAAGAGGAAAAACTGTTTTTT.

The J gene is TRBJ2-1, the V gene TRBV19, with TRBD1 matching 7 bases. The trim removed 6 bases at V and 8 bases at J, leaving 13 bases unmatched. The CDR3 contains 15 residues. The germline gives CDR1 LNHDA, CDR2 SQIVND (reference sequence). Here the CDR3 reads CASSTGTASVYEQFF. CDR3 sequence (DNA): TGTGCCAGTAGCACCGGGACAGCTTCTGTCTATGAGCAGTTCTTC.

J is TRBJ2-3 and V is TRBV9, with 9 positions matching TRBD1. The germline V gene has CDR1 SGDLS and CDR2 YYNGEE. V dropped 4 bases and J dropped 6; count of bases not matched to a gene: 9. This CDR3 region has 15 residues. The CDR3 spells CASSRPGQGEDTQYF. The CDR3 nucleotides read TGTGCCAGCAGCAGACCGGGACAGGGTGAGGATACGCAGTATTTT. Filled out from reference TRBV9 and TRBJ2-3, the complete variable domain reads DSGVTQTPKHLITATGQRVTLRCSPRSGDLSVYWYQQSLDQGLQFLIQYYNGEERAKGNILERFSAQQFPDLHSELNLSSLELGDSALYFCASSRPGQGEDTQYFGPGTRLTVL.

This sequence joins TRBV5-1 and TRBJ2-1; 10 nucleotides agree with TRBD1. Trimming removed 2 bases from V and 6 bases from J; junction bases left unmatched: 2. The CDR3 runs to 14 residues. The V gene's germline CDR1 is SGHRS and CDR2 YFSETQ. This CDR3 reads CASSFRQGANEQFF. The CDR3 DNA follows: TGCGCCAGCAGCTTCCGACAGGGGGCCAATGAGCAGTTCTTC.

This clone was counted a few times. The CDR3 sequence is CASSRDSITSYEQYF. DNA for the CDR3: TGTGCCAGCAGCCGGGACAGTATAACCTCCTACGAGCAGTACTTC. The chain couples TRBV7-3 to TRBJ2-5; 7 bases line up with TRBD1. The end of the DNA is better explained by TRBJ2-7, so the J call may be wrong. The CDR3 consists of 15 residues. The V gene's germline CDR1 is SGHTA and CDR2 FQGTGA.

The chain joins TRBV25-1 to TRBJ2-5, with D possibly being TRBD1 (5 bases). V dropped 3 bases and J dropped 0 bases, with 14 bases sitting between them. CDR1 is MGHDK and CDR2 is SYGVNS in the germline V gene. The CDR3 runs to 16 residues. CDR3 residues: CASSEWTPADQETQYF. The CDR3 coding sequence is TGTGCCAGCAGTGAGTGGACACCGGCCGACCAAGAGACCCAGTACTTC.

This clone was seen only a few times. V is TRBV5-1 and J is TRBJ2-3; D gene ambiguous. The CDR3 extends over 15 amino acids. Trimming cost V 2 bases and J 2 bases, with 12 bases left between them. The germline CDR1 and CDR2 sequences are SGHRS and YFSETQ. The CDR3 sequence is CASSFARPLTDTQYF. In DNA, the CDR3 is TGCGCCAGCAGCTTTGCGCGGCCCCTCACAGATACGCAGTATTTT.